These 27 T cell receptor beta chains originate from one sample sequenced in a study of metastatic and nonmetastatic thyroid tumors. Prior to thyroid surgery, none of the patients had received any treatment. TCRdb reprocessed the PCR reads using MiXCR. The profile covers 25,000 to 35,000 clones, with 15% to 20% appearing a single time and approximately 4.5% taken by the ten largest. The sample was blood. The receptor source for this set is a female donor with papillary thyroid cancer or a benign thyroid nodule (not recorded which). Some clones in this sample may be carry-over from other donors' samples.

This clone was picked up many times. The gene calls are TRBV30 and TRBJ2-7; 9 bases match TRBD2. Germline loops: CDR1 GTSNPN, CDR2 SVGIG (reference sequence). The CDR3 runs 14 residues. J was trimmed by 6 bases and V by 0 bases; bases with no gene match: 6. The CDR3 DNA follows: TGTGCCTGGAGTGTAAGCCTAGCGGGGTCCGAGCAGTACTTC. Its protein product is CAWSVSLAGSEQYF.

V usage is TRBV20-1 and J usage is TRBJ2-6, with 10 bases matching TRBD1. CDR1 is DFQATT and CDR2 is SNEGSKA in the germline V gene (reference sequence). This CDR3 is built from 16 residues. Trimming at V came to 3 bases and at J to 2 bases, leaving 4 bases not matched to a gene. CDR3 sequence: CSASGQGGTGANVLTF. CDR3 nucleotide sequence: TGCAGTGCTAGCGGACAGGGGGGGACTGGGGCCAACGTCCTGACTTTC.

This clone showed up many times. The chain combines TRBV7-9 with TRBJ2-7; 8 bases map to TRBD2. CDR3 length equals 13 residues. Germline assignment: CDR1 SEHNR and CDR2 FQNEAQ (reference sequence). J lost 3 bases, V lost 4 bases, and 2 bases had no gene match. CDR3 amino acids: CASSSGLGYEQYF. For the CDR3, the DNA is TGTGCCAGCAGCTCGGGACTAGGCTACGAGCAGTACTTC.

This clone was picked up many times. Different DNA sequences within this sample yield the same CDR3. The chain employs TRBV12-5 and TRBJ2-1; 9 bases map to TRBD2. The CDR3 consists of 14 residues. Per the germline V gene, CDR1 is LGHNT and CDR2 is FRNRAP. J gave up 6 bases and V 5 bases, and 5 bases lay outside the gene matches. The CDR3 region has the DNA TGTGCTAGTGGTAGCGGGGGGACAATCAATGAGCAGTTCTTC. Encoded protein: CASGSGGTINEQFF.

Remarks on this clone: A junction end diverges from the germline sequence, so it may reflect a read error. V is TRBV28 and J is TRBJ2-3; D is unclear. CDR3 size: 12 residues. Germline CDR1 and CDR2: MDHEN and SYDVKM. The CDR3 sequence is CASSLIPHTKYF. In DNA, the CDR3 is TGTGCCAGCAGTTTAATACCACATACGAAGTATTTT.

This clone was seen a handful of times. This chain links TRBV19 with TRBJ2-7; D call uncertain. CDR1 and CDR2 (germline): LNHDA, SQIVND (reference sequence). The CDR3 spans 13 residues. Deletions cut 7 bases from V and 1 base from J, with 11 bases between. CDR3 sequence reads: CASKPMGSYEQYF. The DNA for the CDR3 is TGTGCCAGTAAGCCCATGGGATCCTACGAGCAGTACTTC.

The table lists this clone with many counts. The chain joins TRBV11-2 to TRBJ2-4, with a possible D match to TRBD2 (6 bases). Trimming removed 5 bases at V and 5 bases at J, with 22 bases between. CDR1 is SGHAT and CDR2 is FQNNGV in the germline V gene. There are 17 residues in the CDR3. The CDR3 protein is CASSPEGTGVRQNIQYF. CDR3 in DNA: TGTGCCAGCAGCCCGGAAGGTACGGGAGTGAGGCAAAACATTCAGTACTTC.

In this sample, this clone turned up a few times. Compared with germline, one end of the junction differs, possibly owing to a read error. V gene TRBV27 combines with J gene TRBJ1-5; 8 nucleotides line up with TRBD1. The CDR3 contains 16 residues. Germline CDR1 is MNHEY and CDR2 is SMNVEV (reference sequence). The DNA for the CDR3 is TGTGCCAGCATCAGGGGGCCAATTTATAGCAATCAGCCCCGGCATTTT. Encoded protein: CASIRGPIYSNQPRHF.

This clone was recorded many times. The chain employs TRBV7-2 and TRBJ1-1; D gene uncertain. V lost 5 bases and J lost 5, with 12 bases in between. This CDR3 contains 13 residues. Germline V gene data show CDR1 as SGHTA and CDR2 as FQGNSA. The CDR3 protein is CASSPRGLTEAFF. The CDR3, as DNA: TGTGCCAGCAGCCCACGGGGTTTGACTGAAGCTTTCTTT.

This clone was observed many times. This sequence joins TRBV18 and TRBJ2-7; the D gene is possibly TRBD1 (5 bases). The ends were cut back, 0 bases at V and 5 bases at J, with 8 bases in the middle. Germline V gene data show CDR1 as KGHSH and CDR2 as LQKENI. The CDR3 has 13 amino acids. CDR3 in DNA: TGTGCCAGCTCACCACCCAGGGTCCACGAGCAGTACTTC. Translated: CASSPPRVHEQYF. Combining the CDR3 with reference TRBV18 and TRBJ2-7 gives the whole variable domain NAGVMQNPRHLVRRRGQEARLRCSPMKGHSHVYWYRQLPEEGLKFMVYLQKENIIDESGMPKERFSAEFPKEGPSILRIQQVVRGDSAAYFCASSPPRVHEQYFGPGTRLTVT.

This clone occurred many times. The chain is built from TRBV19 and TRBJ1-1, with D maybe TRBD1 (5 bases). CDR3 size: 13 residues. V lost 3 bases to trimming and J lost 4 bases, with 9 bases between them. CDR1 is LNHDA, CDR2 SQIVND, per germline (reference sequence). The chain's CDR3 is CASSMTGGTEAFF. The DNA of the CDR3 is TGTGCCAGTAGTATGACCGGGGGCACTGAAGCTTTCTTT.

In this sample, this clone turned up many times. This chain uses TRBV30 with TRBJ2-2; D not certain. The length of the CDR3 is 13 residues. V lost 3 bases and J lost 1, with 6 bases in between. Germline V gives CDR1 GTSNPN, CDR2 SVGIG (reference sequence). The CDR3 here is CAWSRQNTGELFF. The CDR3, as DNA: TGTGCCTGGAGCAGGCAGAACACCGGGGAGCTGTTTTTT.

The chain is built from TRBV6-6 and TRBJ2-3, with TRBD1 matching over 11 bases. Unmatched junction bases numbered 6, after V lost 7 bases and J lost 3 bases. The CDR3 is 15 residues long. CDR1 and CDR2 from the germline V gene are MNHNY and SVGAGI (reference sequence). This CDR3 is CASTSGQGATDTQYF. Written as DNA, the CDR3 is TGTGCCAGCACCTCAGGACAGGGGGCAACAGATACGCAGTATTTT.

This clone has ten or more counts. This rearrangement joins TRBV11-2 to TRBJ2-2; D may be TRBD2 (6 bases). Germline-derived CDR1 and CDR2 are SGHAT and FQNNGV. V was trimmed by 2 bases and J by 4 bases, leaving 8 bases between them. This CDR3 has 14 amino acids. The CDR3 spells CASSLQGGTGELFF. CDR3 nucleotides: TGTGCCAGCAGCTTACAGGGAGGCACCGGGGAGCTGTTTTTT.

This clone was recorded at least ten times. V and J are TRBV19 and TRBJ2-1; TRBD2 matches at 14 bases. The germline CDR1 and CDR2 sequences are LNHDA and SQIVND (reference sequence). With 4 bases clipped from V and 9 bases from J, the junction kept 5 bases outside the gene matches. The CDR3 length is 15 residues. CDR3 DNA sequence: TGTGCCAGTAGTAGACTAGCGGGGGGGCGGGGTGAGCAGTTCTTC. This gives the protein CASSRLAGGRGEQFF.

This clone showed up just a few times. V is TRBV6-1 and J is TRBJ2-3; tentatively, D is TRBD2 (5 bases). The V end was cut by 1 base, the J end by 3 bases, with 14 bases between. The CDR3 runs to 16 residues. Per germline, CDR1 MNHNS and CDR2 SASEGT. CDR3 loop: CASSEVLGLLTDTQYF. CDR3 nucleotide sequence: TGTGCCAGCAGTGAAGTCCTCGGACTCTTAACAGATACGCAGTATTTT.

This clone came up many times. This chain links TRBV5-4 with TRBJ2-1, with 8 positions matching TRBD1. V lost 4 bases to trimming and J lost 7 bases; unmatched junction nucleotides: 10. Per the germline V gene, CDR1 is SGHNT and CDR2 is YYREEE (reference sequence). CDR3 length equals 15 residues. CDR3 in DNA: TGTGCCAGCAGCCTCGGACAGGGTTCATTTAATGAGCAGTTCTTC. It yields the protein CASSLGQGSFNEQFF.

This clone was recorded many times. The chain employs TRBV20-1 and TRBJ1-4; D is undetermined. Deletions cut 5 bases from V and 5 bases from J, with 15 bases between. Germline-derived CDR1 and CDR2 are DFQATT and SNEGSKA (reference sequence). The CDR3 spans 14 residues. CDR3 amino acids: CSAESVQLNEKLFF. Here the CDR3 DNA reads TGCAGTGCTGAATCCGTCCAGCTGAATGAAAAACTGTTTTTT.

The chain employs TRBV6-1 and TRBJ2-7; D gene unclear. Between the trimmed V and J ends, which lost 6 bases and 6 bases, there was a span of 12 bases. Looked up from germline, CDR1 is MNHNS and CDR2 is SASEGT. The CDR3 runs 12 residues. CDR3 residues: CASRKSLSEQYF. CDR3 nucleotide sequence: TGTGCCAGCAGAAAGAGTCTGTCCGAGCAGTACTTC.

This chain uses TRBV10-3 with TRBJ2-3, with 7 nucleotides matching TRBD2. Losses at the gene ends were 0 bases for V and 6 bases for J; bases not matched to a gene: 9. CDR1 and CDR2 (germline): ENHRY, SYGVKD. The CDR3 totals 16 residues. CDR3 sequence (DNA): TGTGCCATCAGTGAGTCCGCGCGGGGGACCGGTGATACGCAGTATTTT. It encodes CAISESARGTGDTQYF.

There are a few counts of this clone. The V call is TRBV24-1, the J call TRBJ2-5; TRBD2 is a possible D gene (6 bases). The CDR3 loop spans 14 amino acids. Trimming took 7 bases from V and 4 from J, leaving 15 bases between them. Germline lookup yields CDR1 KGHDR and CDR2 SFDVKD. CDR3 sequence: CATRGGKGRETQYF. Written as DNA, the CDR3 is TGTGCCACCAGGGGGGGAAAGGGCAGAGAGACCCAGTACTTC.

This clone was seen at least ten times. CDR3 sequence (DNA): TGTGCCAGCAGCTTGCAGCAAGAGACCCAGTACTTC. Its protein product is CASSLQQETQYF. V and J are TRBV5-5 and TRBJ2-5; D is undetermined. The germline gives CDR1 SGHKS, CDR2 YYEKEE (reference sequence). This CDR3 has 12 amino acids. Trimming left V 1 base short and J 2 bases short, with 3 bases between.

Note on this clone: The junction shows a germline mismatch at one end, possibly a read error. The identical CDR3 is also encoded by other nucleotide sequences in the sample. The J gene is TRBJ1-5, the V gene TRBV27; unclear D gene. Germline V gene sequence: CDR1 MNHEY, CDR2 SMNVEV (reference sequence). The CDR3 has 14 amino acids. The CDR3 DNA reads TGTGCTAGCAGTTTTTCGATCCGGGAACAGCCCCAGCATTTT. It yields the protein CASSFSIREQPQHF.

By share, this clone ranks as medium-sized. The J gene is TRBJ2-2, the V gene TRBV6-4; TRBD1 might be the D (6 bases). The V gene's germline CDR1 is MRHNA and CDR2 SNTAGT. CDR3 length: 13 residues. Trimming shortened V by 6 bases and J by 6 bases, and 11 bases separated the two germline ends. CDR3 DNA: TGTGCCAGCAGCCAACAGGGTGCCGGGGAGCTGTTTTTT. It specifies CASSQQGAGELFF.

In this sample, this clone is medium-sized (0.01 to 0.1%). The J gene is TRBJ2-7, the V gene TRBV28; TRBD1 agrees at 7 bases. The CDR3 contains 15 residues. From germline, CDR1 is MDHEN and CDR2 SYDVKM. V dropped 5 bases and J dropped 2; count of bases not matched to a gene: 9. The CDR3 region is CASSPFRQGPYEQYF. The CDR3 coding sequence is TGTGCCAGCAGTCCTTTTCGACAGGGCCCCTACGAGCAGTACTTC.

This clone was observed many times. This clone may be a read error of a much larger clone one base away. This chain joins TRBV28 and TRBJ1-1, with TRBD1 matching over 8 bases. The CDR3 spans 16 residues. Germline V lookup: CDR1 MDHEN, CDR2 SYDVKM. CDR3 sequence: CASSRTGPFLGTEALF. The DNA for the CDR3 is TGTGCCAGTTCTCGGACAGGGCCCTTTTTGGGCACTGAAGCTCTCTTT.

The chain uses TRBV6-2 or TRBV6-3 and TRBJ2-7; 9 bases are a match to TRBD1. V gave up 2 bases and J gave up 5 bases; unmatched junction bases: 10. CDR1 is MNHEY, CDR2 SVGEGT, per germline. This CDR3 spans 16 amino acids. DNA of the CDR3: TGTGCCAGCAGTTACCCTCCGGGACAGGGTGTCGACGAGCAGTACTTC. Translating gives CASSYPPGQGVDEQYF.